Listed here is a single T cell receptor beta chain. Its antigen remains unknown. The sample belongs to a study of T cell responses to AZD1222 COVID-19 vaccine. Study at large: Combined were second doses at about 4 or about 12 weeks.

The method was immunoSEQ multiplex PCR; TCRdb's version includes in-frame clones alone and lacks a portion of them. The table lists about 150,000 clones, about 95% of them singletons. Regarding the study as a whole: After the peak T cell response, and only then, were repertoires sampled. Spike-specific TCR depth and breadth grew after two AZD1222 doses. Females made up more of the donors, who were largely white British, and clonal diversity may have come out too low.

The V and J ends lost 3 bases and 7 bases respectively, with 9 bases between them. This CDR3 region has 12 residues. Germline V gene data show CDR1 as MDHEN and CDR2 as SYDVKM. Sequences were derived from peripheral blood, sampled on day 0 of AZD1222 vaccination. The origin of this receptor is an adult in good health. The chain links TRBV28 to TRBJ1-1; possible D gene TRBD1, 5 bases. CDR3 loop: CASSLGHSEAFF. The CDR3 DNA reads as TGTGCCAGCAGTTTGGGGCACAGTGAAGCTTTCTTT.